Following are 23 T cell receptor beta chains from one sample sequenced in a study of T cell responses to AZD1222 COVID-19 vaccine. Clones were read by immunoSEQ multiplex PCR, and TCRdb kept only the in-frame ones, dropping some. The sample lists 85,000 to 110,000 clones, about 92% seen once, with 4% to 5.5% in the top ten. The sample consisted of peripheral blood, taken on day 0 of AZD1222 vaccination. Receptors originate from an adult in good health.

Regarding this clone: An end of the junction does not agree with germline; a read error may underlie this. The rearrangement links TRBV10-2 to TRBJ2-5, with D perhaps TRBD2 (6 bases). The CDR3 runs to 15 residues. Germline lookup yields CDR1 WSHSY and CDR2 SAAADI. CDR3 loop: CATSRTRRGRETQYF. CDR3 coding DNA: TGCGCCACCAGTCGGACCAGGCGGGGAAGAGAGACCCAGTACTTC.

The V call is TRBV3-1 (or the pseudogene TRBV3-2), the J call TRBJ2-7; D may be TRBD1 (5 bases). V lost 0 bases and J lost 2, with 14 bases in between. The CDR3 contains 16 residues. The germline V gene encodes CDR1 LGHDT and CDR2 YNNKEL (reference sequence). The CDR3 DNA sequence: TGTGCCAGCAGCCAAGATGTCGACAGTCCAACCTACGAGCAGTACTTC. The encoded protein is CASSQDVDSPTYEQYF.

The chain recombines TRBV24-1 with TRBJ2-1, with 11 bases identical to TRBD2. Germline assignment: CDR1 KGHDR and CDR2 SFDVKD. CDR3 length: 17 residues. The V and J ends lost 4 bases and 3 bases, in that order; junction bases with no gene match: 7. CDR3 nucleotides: TGTGCCACCAGTGACGTTAGCGGGGGGGCAGGCTACAATGAGCAGTTCTTC. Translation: CATSDVSGGAGYNEQFF.

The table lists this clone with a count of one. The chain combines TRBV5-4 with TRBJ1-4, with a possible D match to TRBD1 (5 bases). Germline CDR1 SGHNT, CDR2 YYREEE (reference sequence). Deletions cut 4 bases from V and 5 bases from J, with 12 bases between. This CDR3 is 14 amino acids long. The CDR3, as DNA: TGTGCCAGCAGCCCTGACAGCTACAATGAAAAACTGTTTTTT. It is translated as CASSPDSYNEKLFF.

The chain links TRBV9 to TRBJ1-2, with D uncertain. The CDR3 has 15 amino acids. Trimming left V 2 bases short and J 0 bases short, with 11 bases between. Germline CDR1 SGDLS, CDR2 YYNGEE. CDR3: CASSVFEGANYGYTF. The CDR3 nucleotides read TGTGCCAGCAGCGTGTTCGAGGGAGCTAACTATGGCTACACCTTC.

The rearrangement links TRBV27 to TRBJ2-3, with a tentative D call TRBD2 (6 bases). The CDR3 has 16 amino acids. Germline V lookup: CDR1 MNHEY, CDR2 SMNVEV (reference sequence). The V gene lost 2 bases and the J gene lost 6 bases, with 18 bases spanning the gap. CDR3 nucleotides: TGTGCCAGCAGTTTAGGCGGCCCAGGAGGGGAGGATACGCAGTATTTT. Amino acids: CASSLGGPGGEDTQYF.

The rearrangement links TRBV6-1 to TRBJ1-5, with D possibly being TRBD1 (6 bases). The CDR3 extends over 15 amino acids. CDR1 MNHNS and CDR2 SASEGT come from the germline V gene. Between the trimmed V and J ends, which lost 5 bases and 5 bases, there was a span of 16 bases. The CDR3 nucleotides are TGTGCCAGCAGTACCGTGCGGGGGGCGGATCAGCCCCAGCATTTT. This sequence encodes CASSTVRGADQPQHF.

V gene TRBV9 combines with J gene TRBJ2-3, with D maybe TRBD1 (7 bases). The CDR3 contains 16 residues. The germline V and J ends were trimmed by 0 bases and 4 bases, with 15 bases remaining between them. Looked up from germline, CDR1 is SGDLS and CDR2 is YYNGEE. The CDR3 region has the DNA TGTGCCAGCAGCGTAGAGGCGGGGCAGGGGGCAGATACGCAGTATTTT. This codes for CASSVEAGQGADTQYF. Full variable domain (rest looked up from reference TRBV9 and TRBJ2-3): DSGVTQTPKHLITATGQRVTLRCSPRSGDLSVYWYQQSLDQGLQFLIQYYNGEERAKGNILERFSAQQFPDLHSELNLSSLELGDSALYFCASSVEAGQGADTQYFGPGTRLTVL.

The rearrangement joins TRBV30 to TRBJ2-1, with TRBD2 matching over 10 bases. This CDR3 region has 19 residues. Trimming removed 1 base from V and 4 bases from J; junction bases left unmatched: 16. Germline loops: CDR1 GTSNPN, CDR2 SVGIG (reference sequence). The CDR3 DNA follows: TGTGCCTGGAGTGGTCGGCTAGCGGGGGTACAATCGTCATACAATGAGCAGTTCTTC. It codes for CAWSGRLAGVQSSYNEQFF.

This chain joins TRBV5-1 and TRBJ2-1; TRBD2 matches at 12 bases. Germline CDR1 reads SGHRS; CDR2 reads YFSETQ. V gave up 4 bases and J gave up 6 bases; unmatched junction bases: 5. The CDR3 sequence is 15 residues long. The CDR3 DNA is TGCGCCAGCAGCCTACTAGCGGGGGGAGGCAATGAGCAGTTCTTC. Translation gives CASSLLAGGGNEQFF.

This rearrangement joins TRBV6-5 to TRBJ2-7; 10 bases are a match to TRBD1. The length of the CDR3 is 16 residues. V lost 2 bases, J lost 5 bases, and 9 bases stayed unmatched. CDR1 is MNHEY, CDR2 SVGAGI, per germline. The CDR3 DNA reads TGTGCCAGCAGTTACGGGGGGTTGACAGGGGGCAACGAGCAGTACTTC. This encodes CASSYGGLTGGNEQYF.

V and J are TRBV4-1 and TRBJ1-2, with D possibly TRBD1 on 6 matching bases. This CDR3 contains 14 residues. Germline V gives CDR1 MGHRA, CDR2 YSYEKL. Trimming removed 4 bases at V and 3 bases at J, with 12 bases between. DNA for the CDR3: TGCGCCAGCAGCCCCAGGGGATTGGACTATGGCTACACCTTC. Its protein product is CASSPRGLDYGYTF.

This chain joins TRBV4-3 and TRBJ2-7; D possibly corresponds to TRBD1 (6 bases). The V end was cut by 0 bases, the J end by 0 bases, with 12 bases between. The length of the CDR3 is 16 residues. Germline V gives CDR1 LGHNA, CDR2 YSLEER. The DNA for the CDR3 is TGCGCCAGCAGCCAAGAACGACAGGTCCCCTCCTACGAGCAGTACTTC. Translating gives CASSQERQVPSYEQYF.

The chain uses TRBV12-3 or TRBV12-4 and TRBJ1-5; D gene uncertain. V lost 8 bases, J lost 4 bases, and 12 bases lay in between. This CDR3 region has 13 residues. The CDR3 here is CASCLRENQPQHF. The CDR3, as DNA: TGTGCCAGCTGTCTACGGGAGAATCAGCCCCAGCATTTT.

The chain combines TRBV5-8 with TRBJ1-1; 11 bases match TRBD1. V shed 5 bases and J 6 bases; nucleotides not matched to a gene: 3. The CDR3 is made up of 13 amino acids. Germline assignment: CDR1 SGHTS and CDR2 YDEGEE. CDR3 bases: TGTGCCAGCAGGAGGACAGGGGGCTCTGAAGCTTTCTTT. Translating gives CASRRTGGSEAFF.

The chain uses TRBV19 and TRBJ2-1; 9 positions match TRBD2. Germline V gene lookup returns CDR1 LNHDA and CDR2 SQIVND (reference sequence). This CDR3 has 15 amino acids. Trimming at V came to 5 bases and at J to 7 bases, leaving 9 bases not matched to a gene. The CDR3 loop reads CASSLVGLALNEQFF. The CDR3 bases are TGTGCCAGTAGTTTGGTAGGACTAGCGTTGAATGAGCAGTTCTTC.

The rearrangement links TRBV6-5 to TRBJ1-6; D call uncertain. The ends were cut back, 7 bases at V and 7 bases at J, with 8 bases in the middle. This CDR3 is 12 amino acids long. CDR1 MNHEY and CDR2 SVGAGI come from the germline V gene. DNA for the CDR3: TGTGCCAGCACCATGGGGAATTCACCCCTCCACTTT. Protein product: CASTMGNSPLHF.

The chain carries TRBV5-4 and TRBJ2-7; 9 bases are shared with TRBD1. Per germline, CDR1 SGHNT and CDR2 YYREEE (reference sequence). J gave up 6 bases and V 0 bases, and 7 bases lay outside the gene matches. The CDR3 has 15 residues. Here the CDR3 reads CASSLGDRVLTEQYF. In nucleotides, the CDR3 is TGTGCCAGCAGCTTGGGGGACAGGGTTCTGACCGAGCAGTACTTC.

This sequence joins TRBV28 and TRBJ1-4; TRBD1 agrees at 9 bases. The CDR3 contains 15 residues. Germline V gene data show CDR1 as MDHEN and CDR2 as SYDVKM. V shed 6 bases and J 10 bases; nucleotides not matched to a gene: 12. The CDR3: CASSLDRGAAGKLFF. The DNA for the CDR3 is TGTGCCAGCAGCCTCGACAGGGGGGCGGCTGGAAAACTGTTTTTT.

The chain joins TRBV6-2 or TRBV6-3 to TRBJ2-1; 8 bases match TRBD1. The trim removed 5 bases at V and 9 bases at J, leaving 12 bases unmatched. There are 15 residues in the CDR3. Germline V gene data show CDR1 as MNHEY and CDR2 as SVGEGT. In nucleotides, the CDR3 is TGTGCCAGCAGTCACCAACCGGACAGGGCGGGTGAGCAGTTCTTC. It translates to CASSHQPDRAGEQFF.

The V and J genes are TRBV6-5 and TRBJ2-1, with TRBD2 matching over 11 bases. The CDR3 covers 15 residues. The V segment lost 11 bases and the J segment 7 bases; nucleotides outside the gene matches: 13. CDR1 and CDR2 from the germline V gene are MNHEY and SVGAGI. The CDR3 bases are TGTGCCTCCGAGGCCATAGCGGGGGGGCCAAATGAGCAGTTCTTC. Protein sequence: CASEAIAGGPNEQFF.

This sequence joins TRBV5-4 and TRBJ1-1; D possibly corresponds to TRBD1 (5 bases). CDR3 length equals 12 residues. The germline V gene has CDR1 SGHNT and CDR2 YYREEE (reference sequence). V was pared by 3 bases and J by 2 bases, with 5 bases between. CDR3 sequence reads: CASSWDNTEAFF. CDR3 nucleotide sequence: TGTGCCAGCAGCTGGGACAACACTGAAGCTTTCTTT.

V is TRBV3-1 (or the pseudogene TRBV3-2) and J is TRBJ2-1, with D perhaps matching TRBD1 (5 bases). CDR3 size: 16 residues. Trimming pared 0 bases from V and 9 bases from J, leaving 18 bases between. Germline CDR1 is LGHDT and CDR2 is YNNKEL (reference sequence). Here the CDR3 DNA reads TGTGCCAGCAGCCAAGACAGGGTCGTGGTTGTGGGTGAGCAGTTCTTC. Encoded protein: CASSQDRVVVVGEQFF.